What follows is one T cell receptor beta chain and its context. The sample originates from a study of shared clonotypes between healthy human individuals. Germline CDR1 and CDR2: SGDLS and YYNGEE. The CDR3 spans 13 residues. Trimming cost V 0 bases and J 3 bases, with 5 bases left between them. The repertoire was sequenced with immunoSEQ multiplex PCR; TCRdb's copy has only in-frame clones and lacks some. The profile shows more than 550,000 clones, around 70% of them singletons. This TCR was recovered from a woman under 40 in good health. The genes are TRBV9 and TRBJ2-3; D not certain. The sample was memory CD4+ T cells sorted from blood. Described subset: CD45RA-negative fraction. The DNA for the CDR3 is TGTGCCAGCAGCGTAGTGTTGACAGATACGCAGTATTTT. Translating it yields CASSVVLTDTQYF.